The rows below give T cell receptor beta chains drawn from one sample of a study of T cell responses to AZD1222 COVID-19 vaccine. Libraries were prepared by immunoSEQ multiplex PCR; TCRdb keeps only in-frame clonotypes and omits some of them. This table holds under 100,000 clones, about 88% found once. Source: peripheral blood, taken on day 0 of AZD1222 vaccination. Receptor source: an adult in good health. CDR3s include the opening cysteine and the closing phenylalanine or tryptophan. Fields, in order: J gene, D gene, V gene, CDR3 protein, CDR3 DNA. A D gene is named only where the DNA matches it firmly.

j_call: TRBJ1-2
d_call: NA
v_call: TRBV5-4
cdr3_aa: CASSIDNNYGYTF
cdr3_nt: TGTGCCAGCAGCATCGACAACAACTATGGCTACACCTTC

j_call: TRBJ1-1
d_call: NA
v_call: TRBV28
cdr3_aa: CASSTTQGRWTEAFF
cdr3_nt: TGTGCCAGCAGCACTACGCAGGGGAGGTGGACTGAAGCTTTCTTT

j_call: TRBJ1-2
d_call: TRBD1
v_call: TRBV7-3
cdr3_aa: CASSFTGVGYTF
cdr3_nt: TGTGCCAGCAGCTTCACAGGGGTTGGCTACACCTTC

j_call: TRBJ1-3
d_call: NA
v_call: TRBV7-2
cdr3_aa: CASSFPRARGTIYF
cdr3_nt: TGTGCCAGCAGCTTTCCCCGGGCCCGAGGCACCATATATTTT

j_call: TRBJ1-2
d_call: NA
v_call: TRBV12-3/TRBV12-4
cdr3_aa: CATLPGEGGGYTF
cdr3_nt: TGTGCCACCCTGCCGGGGGAGGGAGGGGGCTACACCTTC

j_call: TRBJ1-3
d_call: TRBD1
v_call: TRBV30
cdr3_aa: CAWRTGLGNTIYF
cdr3_nt: TGTGCCTGGAGGACAGGGTTGGGAAACACCATATATTTT

j_call: TRBJ2-7
d_call: TRBD1
v_call: TRBV2
cdr3_aa: CASSVGPGQGSYEQYF
cdr3_nt: TGTGCCAGCAGTGTGGGTCCGGGACAGGGGTCCTACGAGCAGTACTTC

j_call: TRBJ1-2
d_call: TRBD1
v_call: TRBV29-1
cdr3_aa: CSVGGRGTRGYGYTF
cdr3_nt: TGCAGCGTTGGAGGCAGGGGGACCCGAGGGTATGGCTACACCTTC

j_call: TRBJ2-5
d_call: TRBD2
v_call: TRBV7-9
cdr3_aa: CASSGASGVETQYF
cdr3_nt: TGTGCCAGCAGCGGGGCTAGCGGGGTTGAGACCCAGTACTTC

j_call: TRBJ2-3
d_call: TRBD2
v_call: TRBV6-2/TRBV6-3
cdr3_aa: CASSRGGWTDTQYF
cdr3_nt: TGTGCCAGCAGCCGGGGGGGCTGGACAGATACGCAGTATTTT

j_call: TRBJ1-2
d_call: TRBD1
v_call: TRBV27
cdr3_aa: CASSFRGQGEDYTF
cdr3_nt: TGTGCCAGCAGTTTTCGAGGACAGGGGGAAGACTACACCTTC